This TCR beta chain came from a study of control samples from healthy donors and cancer patients. A note on this clone: The sample holds other DNA sequences that translate to the same CDR3.

The assay was immunoSEQ multiplex PCR, and TCRdb's table has in-frame clones only and misses some. The repertoire consists of some 200,000 clones, with 90% to 95% occurring once and the leading ten covering about 1.6%. The CDR3 covers 13 residues. The ends were cut back, 1 base at V and 10 bases at J, with 8 bases in the middle. Germline lookup yields CDR1 SNHLY and CDR2 FYNNEI. This rearrangement joins TRBV2 to TRBJ1-6, with D perhaps TRBD1 (5 bases). The sample taken for sequencing was blood. The TCR sequence derives from a man aged 50-60 years in good health. In nucleotides, the CDR3 is TGTGCCAGCAGTGAAGGGAGGGACTCACCCCTCCACTTT. Residues: CASSEGRDSPLHF.